These T cell receptor beta chains were read from a single sample in a study of shared clonotypes between healthy human individuals. The table came from immunoSEQ multiplex PCR; TCRdb's copy has only in-frame clones and leaves some out. This table holds more than 1.2 million clones, 97% to 99% found once. The material sequenced was naive CD4+ T cells sorted from blood. All receptors come from a man aged 25-45 years in good health. The CDR3 runs from the conserved cysteine through the conserved F or W. The D gene is left open where the match is weak. A clone size is listed for some rows: how often the clone was seen (once, few, many), or a class if it is expanded.

v_gene	j_gene	abundance	d_gene	CDR3aa	CDR3nt
TRBV5-1	TRBJ2-7	NA	TRBD2	CASSLHSGRVEQYF	TGCGCCAGCAGCCTCCATAGCGGGAGGGTCGAGCAGTACTTC
TRBV10-3	TRBJ1-1	NA	NA	CAISESTEAFF	TGTGCCATCAGTGAGTCTACTGAAGCTTTCTTT
TRBV5-1	TRBJ2-5	NA	TRBD2	CASSLDPSSGRRGETQYF	TGCGCCAGCAGCTTGGACCCCTCTAGCGGGAGACGGGGGGAGACCCAGTACTTC
TRBV7-2	TRBJ2-1	NA	NA	CASRASSYNEQFF	TGTGCCAGCAGGGCAAGCTCCTACAATGAGCAGTTCTTC
TRBV19	TRBJ2-3	NA	TRBD2	CASIPQAGGPTDTQYF	TGTGCCAGTATTCCCCAAGCGGGAGGACCAACAGATACGCAGTATTTT
TRBV5-1	TRBJ2-1	NA	TRBD2	CASSSRGSGSSYNEQFF	TGCGCCAGCAGCTCCCGGGGTAGCGGGAGCTCCTACAATGAGCAGTTCTTC
TRBV7-6	TRBJ1-5	NA	NA	CASSFIGGDQPQHF	TGTGCCAGCAGCTTTATTGGGGGCGATCAGCCCCAGCATTTT
TRBV5-1	TRBJ1-4	once	TRBD1	CASSFSSGQGEEKLFF	TGCGCCAGCAGCTTCTCATCGGGACAGGGTGAGGAAAAACTGTTTTTT
TRBV4-3	TRBJ1-2	NA	TRBD1	CASSQDRIYGYTF	TGCGCCAGCAGCCAGGACAGGATCTATGGCTACACCTTC
TRBV7-9	TRBJ2-2	NA	NA	CASSDARVTGTGELFF	TGTGCCAGCAGCGACGCCAGGGTTACTGGCACCGGGGAGCTGTTTTTT
TRBV7-2	TRBJ2-1	NA	TRBD2	CASSDSLTSGRVGEQFF	TGTGCCAGCAGCGATTCTTTGACTAGCGGGAGGGTGGGTGAGCAGTTCTTC
TRBV25-1	TRBJ2-1	NA	TRBD2	CASRPGGTYNEQFF	TGTGCCAGCAGGCCGGGGGGTACGTACAATGAGCAGTTCTTC
TRBV29-1	TRBJ1-3	NA	TRBD1	CSVGTGSGNTIYF	TGCAGCGTTGGGACAGGGAGCGGAAACACCATATATTTT
TRBV19	TRBJ1-1	NA	NA	CASSLQGNTEAFF	TGTGCCAGTAGCCTACAGGGGAACACTGAAGCTTTCTTT
TRBV5-4	TRBJ2-7	NA	NA	CASSPGQPNEQYF	TGTGCCAGCAGCCCCGGACAACCTAACGAGCAGTACTTC
TRBV30	TRBJ2-7	NA	TRBD2	CAWSVIARLAGSYEQYF	TGTGCCTGGAGTGTAATTGCCCGACTAGCGGGGAGCTACGAGCAGTACTTC
TRBV18	TRBJ2-5	NA	NA	CASSPQSGQETQYF	TGTGCCAGCTCACCCCAATCAGGGCAAGAGACCCAGTACTTC
TRBV15	TRBJ1-1	NA	NA	CATSRVLGGITEAFF	TGTGCCACCAGCAGAGTCCTCGGGGGGATCACTGAAGCTTTCTTT
TRBV7-2	TRBJ2-2	NA	NA	CASSLAGGVRTGELFF	TGTGCCAGCAGCTTAGCCGGCGGGGTTCGAACCGGGGAGCTGTTTTTT
TRBV29-1	TRBJ2-7	NA	NA	CSVDVRKRGEQYF	TGCAGCGTTGACGTCCGCAAAAGGGGCGAGCAGTACTTC
TRBV2	TRBJ1-1	NA	NA	CASRTASEAFF	TGTGCCAGCAGGACAGCATCTGAAGCTTTCTTT
TRBV10-2	TRBJ1-5	NA	TRBD1	CASTDRGPDQPQHF	TGCGCCAGCACCGACAGGGGGCCCGACCAGCCCCAGCATTTT
TRBV28	TRBJ1-1	NA	NA	CASSLGRRRDTEAFF	TGTGCCAGCAGTTTAGGAAGGAGAAGGGACACTGAAGCTTTCTTT
TRBV7-8	TRBJ2-1	NA	TRBD2	CASSLFWVGGNSYNEQFF	TGTGCCAGCAGCTTATTTTGGGTGGGAGGGAATTCCTACAATGAGCAGTTCTTC
TRBV19	TRBJ1-1	NA	NA	CASTLDLNTEAFF	TGTGCCAGTACCCTCGACCTAAACACTGAAGCTTTCTTT
TRBV4-3	TRBJ1-3	NA	TRBD1	CASSPYRTGFGGNTIYF	TGCGCCAGCAGCCCCTACCGGACAGGTTTTGGAGGAAACACCATATATTTT
TRBV28	TRBJ2-4	NA	NA	CASSLGPQGGYF	TGTGCCAGCAGTTTAGGCCCCCAGGGGGGGTACTTC
TRBV7-8	TRBJ1-1	NA	NA	CASSLESGFEAFF	TGTGCCAGCAGCTTAGAATCAGGGTTTGAAGCTTTCTTT
TRBV7-2	TRBJ2-3	NA	NA	CASSLDFSGTDTQYF	TGTGCCAGCAGCTTAGACTTTAGCGGCACAGATACGCAGTATTTT
TRBV30	TRBJ1-1	once	NA	CAWSANRDTEAFF	TGTGCCTGGAGTGCCAACCGGGACACTGAAGCTTTCTTT
TRBV5-5	TRBJ1-2	NA	NA	CASSDRDKEVGYTF	TGTGCCAGCAGCGACCGGGACAAAGAAGTTGGCTACACCTTC
TRBV14	TRBJ2-7	NA	NA	CASSQGRPTYEQYF	TGTGCCAGCAGCCAAGGGAGGCCGACCTACGAGCAGTACTTC
TRBV13	TRBJ2-7	NA	TRBD1	CASRNAYPGQAPYEQYF	TGTGCCAGCAGAAACGCCTATCCGGGACAGGCACCCTACGAGCAGTACTTC
TRBV28	TRBJ2-7	NA	NA	CASSYKSEQYF	TGTGCCAGCAGTTACAAATCCGAGCAGTACTTC
TRBV27	TRBJ1-1	NA	NA	CASSLSTLWDGTEAFF	TGTGCCAGCAGTCTATCCACTCTATGGGATGGAACTGAAGCTTTCTTT
TRBV7-6	TRBJ2-5	NA	NA	CASSLRGSPTQYF	TGTGCCAGCAGCCTCCGGGGGAGTCCTACCCAGTACTTC
TRBV20-1	TRBJ2-7	once	NA	CSAPGYEQYF	TGCAGTGCTCCCGGGTACGAGCAGTACTTC
TRBV18	TRBJ2-5	NA	TRBD1	CASSPLRQGLQETQYF	TGTGCCAGCTCACCCCTAAGACAGGGTTTACAAGAGACCCAGTACTTC
TRBV30	TRBJ2-5	NA	TRBD2	CAGTWGGQETQYF	TGTGCCGGGACGTGGGGGGGCCAAGAGACCCAGTACTTC
TRBV10-3	TRBJ2-2	NA	NA	CAISEGQKNTGELFF	TGTGCCATCAGTGAAGGACAGAAGAACACCGGGGAGCTGTTTTTT
TRBV5-1	TRBJ1-1	NA	NA	CASSLNRAANTEAFF	TGCGCCAGCAGCCTGAACCGGGCTGCGAACACTGAAGCTTTCTTT
TRBV6-5	TRBJ1-1	NA	NA	CASARGSHKNTEAFF	TGTGCCAGCGCACGGGGGTCTCACAAGAACACTGAAGCTTTCTTT
TRBV28	TRBJ1-5	NA	NA	CASRRDYSNQPQHF	TGTGCCAGCAGAAGGGATTATAGCAATCAGCCCCAGCATTTT
TRBV27	TRBJ1-5	NA	NA	CASSLSPSNQPQHF	TGTGCCAGCAGTTTATCGCCCAGCAATCAGCCCCAGCATTTT
TRBV11-2	TRBJ2-3	NA	TRBD2	CASSLGTGGPPDTQYF	TGTGCCAGCAGCTTAGGGACGGGAGGGCCCCCAGATACGCAGTATTTT
TRBV29-1	TRBJ2-2	NA	NA	CSVEDRRTANTGELFF	TGCAGCGTTGAAGATCGGAGAACAGCCAACACCGGGGAGCTGTTTTTT
TRBV29-1	TRBJ2-3	NA	NA	CSVEKGRGDTQYF	TGCAGCGTTGAAAAGGGCCGGGGAGATACGCAGTATTTT